A selection of T cell receptor beta chains follows, all from one sample in a study of CD8 T cells in ankylosing spondylitis. TCRdb recomputed calls from the 5' RACE reads with MiXCR, one row per CDR3 protein. The data contain roughly 190,000 distinct CDR3 sequences, roughly 13% of them seen just once; the ten biggest clones take up more than 15%. Sequenced material: blood, either unsorted or a sorted T cell fraction (not recorded which). The source is a male donor with ankylosing spondylitis or in good health (not recorded which). CDR3s include the opening cysteine and the closing phenylalanine or tryptophan. A D gene is named only where the DNA matches it firmly. The size field is filled for only some rows; it gives once, few, many or a size class.

TRBJ1-1 few TRBD1 TRBV27 CASFSPRTGGLNTEAFF TGTGCCAGCTTCTCCCCCCGAACAGGGGGCTTGAACACTGAAGCTTTCTTT
TRBJ1-5 - - TRBV25-1 CASRQNSNQPQHF TGTGCCAGCAGGCAGAATAGCAATCAGCCCCAGCATTTT
TRBJ2-5 - - TRBV13 CASSLGRVQETQYF TGTGCCAGCAGCTTAGGCAGGGTCCAAGAGACCCAGTACTTC
TRBJ2-5 - - TRBV19 CASSAVRYYQETQYF TGTGCCAGTAGCGCCGTCAGATATTACCAAGAGACCCAGTACTTC
TRBJ2-7 few - TRBV3-1 CASTSTPGRMSYEQYF TGTGCCAGCACCTCAACTCCGGGACGGATGTCATACGAGCAGTACTTC
TRBJ2-1 many - TRBV3-1 CASSQERGGGGYNEQFF TGTGCCAGCAGCCAAGAACGGGGAGGGGGGGGCTACAATGAGCAGTTCTTC
TRBJ2-3 - - TRBV3-1 CASSQEPQPSTDTQYF TGTGCCAGCAGCCAAGAACCGCAGCCTAGCACAGATACGCAGTATTTT
TRBJ2-1 many - TRBV12-3/TRBV12-4 CASGAGAYNEQFF TGTGCCAGCGGGGCGGGCGCCTACAATGAGCAGTTCTTC
TRBJ2-2 many TRBD1 TRBV3-1 CASSPNRQGYTGELFF TGTGCCAGCAGCCCAAACCGACAGGGGTACACCGGGGAGCTGTTTTTT
TRBJ2-3 - TRBD2 TRBV6-2/TRBV6-3 CASKGLLFSTDTQYF TGTGCCAGCAAGGGACTACTTTTTAGCACAGATACGCAGTATTTT
TRBJ2-1 few - TRBV25-1 CASRAGLYNEQFF TGTGCCAGCAGGGCAGGATTATACAATGAGCAGTTCTTC
TRBJ2-2 few - TRBV4-1 CASSRGASTSSWDTGELFF TGCGCCAGCAGCCGCGGGGCCTCCACCTCGTCCTGGGACACCGGGGAGCTGTTTTTT
TRBJ1-2 few - TRBV5-1 CASSFPSTVNYGYTF TGCGCCAGCAGCTTTCCGTCGACAGTAAACTATGGCTACACCTTC
TRBJ1-3 few - TRBV2 CASSEEGISGNTIYF TGTGCCAGCAGTGAGGAGGGTATTTCTGGAAACACCATATATTTT
TRBJ2-3 - TRBD2 TRBV6-1 CASSTGLAGGPDTQYF TGTGCCAGCAGTACGGGACTAGCGGGCGGACCGGATACGCAGTATTTT
TRBJ1-2 few TRBD1 TRBV3-1 CASSQPGTGLHGYTF TGTGCCAGCAGCCAACCCGGGACAGGGCTTCATGGCTACACCTTC
TRBJ2-2 - - TRBV6-5 CASSYPLRPTNTGELFF TGTGCCAGCAGTTACCCCCTTCGGCCAACGAACACCGGGGAGCTGTTTTTT
TRBJ1-2 - - TRBV12-3/TRBV12-4 CASSLDSAYGYTF TGTGCCAGCAGTTTGGACAGCGCCTATGGCTACACCTTC
TRBJ1-4 - - TRBV2 CASSEGTFTATNEKLFF TGTGCCAGCAGTGAAGGGACTTTTACTGCAACTAATGAAAAACTGTTTTTT
TRBJ1-2 - - TRBV3-1 CASSQVRGTDYGYTF TGTGCCAGCAGCCAAGTGAGGGGGACTGACTATGGCTACACCTTC
TRBJ2-2 - - TRBV20-1 CSASRPNTGELFF TGCAGTGCTTCTAGACCTAACACCGGGGAGCTGTTTTTT
TRBJ2-1 many - TRBV4-1 CASSQEPGRHEQFF TGCGCCAGCAGCCAAGAGCCGGGAAGGCATGAGCAGTTCTTC
TRBJ1-1 few TRBD1 TRBV7-9 CASSLVVGGADTEAFF TGTGCCAGCAGCTTAGTTGTAGGGGGCGCTGACACTGAAGCTTTCTTT
TRBJ2-1 many TRBD2 TRBV29-1 CSGGLASSIGEQFF TGCAGCGGAGGACTAGCCTCTTCCATCGGTGAGCAGTTCTTC
TRBJ1-1 few - TRBV29-1 CSAMGVVNTEAFF TGCAGCGCAATGGGGGTGGTAAACACTGAAGCTTTCTTT
TRBJ1-2 - - TRBV4-1 CASSQVSTGGRGYTF TGCGCCAGCAGCCAAGTATCTACCGGGGGGCGCGGGTACACCTTC
TRBJ2-6 few - TRBV25-1 CASSEYTSEAFSGANVLTF TGTGCCAGCAGTGAATACACCTCGGAAGCTTTCTCTGGGGCCAACGTCCTGACTTTC
TRBJ2-3 few TRBD2 TRBV27 CASGGSYTDTQYF TGTGCCAGCGGCGGGAGTTACACAGATACGCAGTATTTT
TRBJ1-5 many TRBD1 TRBV20-1 CSARDWDSYYQPQHF TGCAGTGCTAGAGATTGGGACAGTTATTATCAGCCCCAGCATTTT